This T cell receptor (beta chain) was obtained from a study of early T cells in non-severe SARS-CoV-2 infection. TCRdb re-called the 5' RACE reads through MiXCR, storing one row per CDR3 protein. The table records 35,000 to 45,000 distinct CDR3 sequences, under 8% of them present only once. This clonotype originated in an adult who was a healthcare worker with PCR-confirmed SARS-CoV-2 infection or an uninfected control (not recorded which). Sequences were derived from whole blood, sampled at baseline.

The chain's CDR3 is CSLRGNGIHNEQFF. CDR3 sequence (DNA): TGCAGCCTTCGAGGTAACGGGATCCACAATGAGCAGTTCTTC. The chain carries TRBV29-1 and TRBJ2-1; perhaps TRBD2 as D (5 bases). This CDR3 spans 14 amino acids. Germline lookup yields CDR1 SQVTM and CDR2 ANQGSEA. The germline V and J ends were trimmed by 8 bases and 5 bases, with 19 bases remaining between them.